This is a list of T cell receptor beta chains from one sample in a study of CD8 T cells in ankylosing spondylitis. Via MiXCR, TCRdb re-called the 5' RACE reads, giving one row per CDR3 protein. Among roughly 180,000 distinct CDR3 sequences listed, 8.5% to 10% were seen once. The specimen sequenced was blood, either unsorted or a sorted T cell fraction (not recorded which). These receptors originate from a female donor with ankylosing spondylitis or in good health (not recorded which). Both conserved end residues are part of each CDR3. Each record gives: J gene, D gene, clone size, V gene, CDR3 protein, CDR3 DNA. D genes are given only for firm matches. Clone sizes are given selectively: once, few, many, or a class where the clone is expanded.

J: TRBJ1-3
D: -
size: few
V: TRBV2
CDR3: CASNSPLSGNTIYF
DNA: TGTGCCAGCAACTCCCCGTTGTCTGGAAACACCATATATTTT

J: TRBJ1-2
D: -
size: few
V: TRBV29-1
CDR3: CSVREGYTF
DNA: TGCAGCGTCAGGGAAGGCTACACCTTC

J: TRBJ2-1
D: -
size: -
V: TRBV7-3
CDR3: CASSPQPTSNEQFF
DNA: TGTGCCAGCAGCCCTCAACCGACTAGCAATGAGCAGTTCTTC

J: TRBJ1-2
D: -
size: few
V: TRBV7-8
CDR3: CASSYYRDGYTF
DNA: TGTGCCAGCAGCTATTACAGGGATGGCTACACCTTC

J: TRBJ2-1
D: TRBD2
size: -
V: TRBV20-1
CDR3: CSASLREAYNEQFF
DNA: TGCAGTGCTAGTTTGCGGGAGGCCTACAATGAGCAGTTCTTC

J: TRBJ2-7
D: -
size: -
V: TRBV7-2
CDR3: CASSWNGSPFYEQYF
DNA: TGTGCCAGCAGCTGGAACGGATCCCCTTTCTACGAGCAGTACTTC

J: TRBJ1-5
D: -
size: -
V: TRBV30
CDR3: CAYEEIGGPQHF
DNA: TGTGCCTATGAGGAGATTGGGGGGCCCCAGCATTTT

J: TRBJ1-2
D: -
size: many
V: TRBV12-3/TRBV12-4
CDR3: CASTPGAKGYTF
DNA: TGTGCCAGCACCCCCGGGGCAAAGGGCTACACCTTC

J: TRBJ2-3
D: -
size: few
V: TRBV19
CDR3: CASSIGNFDTQYF
DNA: TGTGCCAGTAGTATCGGGAATTTTGATACGCAGTATTTT

J: TRBJ1-1
D: -
size: few
V: TRBV7-9
CDR3: CASLRGTEAFF
DNA: TGTGCCAGCCTGAGGGGCACTGAAGCTTTCTTT